One and the same sample provided the 27 T cell receptor beta chains below, sequenced in a study of blood T cells in healthy people across ages. A second roughly 6 to 12 cycle PCR used barcoded and J-beta primers. MiXCR, run by TCRdb on the 5' RACE reads, gives a single entry per CDR3 protein. The sample contains approximately 830,000 distinct CDR3 sequences, approximately 67% of which appear only once. The sequenced sample was blood. The receptors here all came from a man aged 25 to 40 in good health.

For this clonotype: At one end, the junction sequence differs from germline, possibly due to a read error. This chain connects TRBV7-3 to TRBJ2-3; D may be TRBD1 (7 bases). CDR1 and CDR2 (germline): SGHTA, FQGTGA. This CDR3 comprises 18 residues. The CDR3 DNA is TGTGCCAGCAGCCTCAGGGGGGTCGGGAATCCTAGCACAGATGCGCAGTATTTT. Its translation is CASSLRGVGNPSTDAQYF.

The rearrangement joins TRBV3-1 to TRBJ2-5; TRBD2 might be the D (6 bases). Deletions cut 3 bases from V and 0 bases from J, with 14 bases between. Germline V lookup: CDR1 LGHDT, CDR2 YNNKEL (reference sequence). The CDR3 length is 16 residues. The CDR3 spells CASSQAGTRNQETQYF. The DNA for the CDR3 is TGTGCCAGCAGCCAGGCCGGGACTCGGAACCAAGAGACCCAGTACTTC.

The V and J genes are TRBV7-9 and TRBJ1-2; D is undetermined. CDR3 length: 12 residues. Germline-derived CDR1 and CDR2 are SEHNR and FQNEAQ (reference sequence). V lost 7 bases and J 7 bases, leaving 13 bases between the germline ends. CDR3 loop: CASTSGKAGYTF. The CDR3 coding sequence is TGTGCCAGCACCTCGGGGAAGGCTGGCTACACCTTC.

In this sample, this clonotype turned up a few times. The rearrangement uses TRBV7-2 and TRBJ1-5; D is unresolved. The germline V gene encodes CDR1 SGHTA and CDR2 FQGNSA. The CDR3 is 15 amino acids. Deletions cut 2 bases from V and 0 bases from J, with 8 bases between. CDR3 in DNA: TGTGCCAGCAGCTTATGGCAGGATAGCAATCAGCCCCAGCATTTT. Amino acids: CASSLWQDSNQPQHF.

This rearrangement joins TRBV4-2 to TRBJ2-7; possibly TRBD1 for D (6 bases). The CDR3 length is 15 residues. Trimming removed 1 base from V and 0 bases from J, with 10 bases in between. Germline loops: CDR1 LGHNA, CDR2 YNFKEQ. This CDR3 reads CASSQGQTGSYEQYF. The CDR3 DNA follows: TGTGCCAGCAGCCAAGGCCAGACAGGCTCCTACGAGCAGTACTTC.

J is TRBJ2-1 and V is TRBV7-9, with 9 nucleotides matching TRBD1. The CDR3 is 12 amino acids. The V segment lost 5 bases and the J segment 8 bases; nucleotides outside the gene matches: 1. Germline lookup yields CDR1 SEHNR and CDR2 FQNEAQ (reference sequence). The chain's CDR3 is CASSRTGDEQFF. The CDR3 DNA reads TGTGCCAGCAGCCGGACAGGGGATGAGCAGTTCTTC.

V is TRBV28 and J is TRBJ1-1; unclear D gene. V lost 6 bases to trimming and J lost 11 bases, with 10 bases between them. The CDR3 length is 10 residues. The germline gives CDR1 MDHEN, CDR2 SYDVKM. CDR3 in DNA: TGTGCCAGCAGCTTAGAACGGGCTTTCTTT. It yields the protein CASSLERAFF.

The rearrangement joins TRBV4-2 to TRBJ2-7; maybe TRBD2 (5 bases). This CDR3 is 19 amino acids long. The V end was cut by 0 bases, the J end by 0 bases, with 21 bases between. Germline V lookup: CDR1 LGHNA, CDR2 YNFKEQ. CDR3 in amino acids: CASSQEDSRTFPYSYEQYF. DNA of the CDR3: TGTGCCAGCAGCCAAGAAGACTCCAGGACTTTTCCCTACTCCTACGAGCAGTACTTC.

This chain links TRBV7-8 with TRBJ2-2; maybe TRBD2 (6 bases). The CDR3 is 15 amino acids. The germline CDR1 and CDR2 sequences are SGHVS and FQNEAQ. Trimming took 5 bases from V and 2 from J, leaving 12 bases between them. CDR3 region: CASSRTGLNTGELFF. CDR3 DNA: TGTGCCAGCAGCCGAACGGGACTTAACACCGGGGAGCTGTTTTTT.

This clonotype was seen only a few times. The V gene is TRBV9, the J gene TRBJ1-2; a weak D match, TRBD1 (5 bases). In germline, CDR1 is SGDLS, CDR2 YYNGEE. The length of the CDR3 is 12 residues. Trimming cost V 0 bases and J 6 bases, with 6 bases left between them. The CDR3, as DNA: TGTGCCAGCAGCGTAGCGGGGGATGGCTACACCTTC. It yields the protein CASSVAGDGYTF. Variable domain in full (rest from reference TRBV9 and TRBJ1-2): DSGVTQTPKHLITATGQRVTLRCSPRSGDLSVYWYQQSLDQGLQFLIQYYNGEERAKGNILERFSAQQFPDLHSELNLSSLELGDSALYFCASSVAGDGYTFGSGTRLTVV.

DNA of the CDR3: TGCGCCAGCAGCGTGGGACAGGAATACAATGAGCAGTTCTTC. Encoded protein: CASSVGQEYNEQFF. This chain uses TRBV5-1 with TRBJ2-1, with 8 bases matching TRBD1. V lost 4 bases, J lost 4 bases, and 4 bases stayed unmatched. CDR3 length: 14 amino acids. Germline V gene sequence: CDR1 SGHRS, CDR2 YFSETQ.

The chain has TRBV6-2 or TRBV6-3 and TRBJ2-3, with unresolved D. There are 13 residues in the CDR3. Germline V gives CDR1 MNHEY, CDR2 SVGEGT. V was pared by 5 bases and J by 2 bases, with 8 bases between. The CDR3 spells CASSASDTDTQYF. For the CDR3, the DNA is TGTGCCAGCAGTGCGTCGGACACAGATACGCAGTATTTT.

The chain carries TRBV2 and TRBJ2-1; D gene uncertain. The CDR3 loop spans 15 amino acids. Trimming pared 6 bases from V and 0 bases from J, leaving 12 bases between. CDR1 is SNHLY and CDR2 is FYNNEI in the germline V gene. CDR3 nucleotides: TGTGCCAGCAGGTTTTATTTAAGCTCCTACAATGAGCAGTTCTTC. It is translated as CASRFYLSSYNEQFF.

This chain uses TRBV20-1 with TRBJ2-4; TRBD2 matches 16 bases. CDR3 length equals 17 residues. With 6 bases clipped from V and 2 bases from J, the junction kept 7 bases outside the gene matches. Germline CDR1 DFQATT, CDR2 SNEGSKA (reference sequence). CDR3 protein: CSARGLAGGPTKNIQYF. The CDR3 region has the DNA TGCAGTGCACGGGGACTAGCGGGGGGGCCTACCAAAAACATTCAGTACTTC.

The chain combines TRBV12-3 or TRBV12-4 with TRBJ2-7, with a weak D call TRBD1 (8 bases). The CDR3 loop spans 16 amino acids. V lost 7 bases and J 2 bases, leaving 21 bases between the germline ends. The CDR3 reads CASTKKGGDRPYEQYF. The CDR3 coding sequence is TGTGCCAGCACCAAGAAAGGGGGGGACAGGCCCTACGAGCAGTACTTC.

This clonotype appeared a few times. The chain joins TRBV6-2 or TRBV6-3 to TRBJ2-1, with D unresolved. Germline CDR1 reads MNHEY; CDR2 reads SVGEGT. This CDR3 comprises 13 residues. Trimming removed 6 bases at V and 1 base at J, with 7 bases between. CDR3 in DNA: TGTGCCAGCAGCTTCCGTTCCTACAATGAGCAGTTCTTC. Amino acid sequence: CASSFRSYNEQFF.

V is TRBV7-9 and J is TRBJ2-5; the D is unclear. In germline, CDR1 is SEHNR, CDR2 FQNEAQ (reference sequence). V was clipped by 0 bases and J by 5 bases, with 10 bases between them. The CDR3 loop spans 14 amino acids. The CDR3 DNA sequence: TGTGCCAGCAGCTTAGCGCGAAATTTGGAGACCCAGTACTTC. Its translation: CASSLARNLETQYF.

V and J are TRBV12-3 or TRBV12-4 and TRBJ1-3; no firm D call. This CDR3 comprises 13 residues. V lost 3 bases, J lost 5 bases, and 8 bases lay in between. This CDR3 reads CASSLGARNTIYF. The CDR3 DNA is TGTGCCAGCAGTTTGGGTGCGAGAAACACCATATATTTT.

This clonotype was detected only a few times. V gene TRBV12-3 or TRBV12-4 combines with J gene TRBJ1-4; D call uncertain. This CDR3 comprises 13 residues. V was shortened by 7 bases and J by 2 bases, with 8 bases between the two germline ends. The CDR3 region is CASKGRTNEKLFF. The CDR3 nucleotides are TGTGCCAGCAAAGGACGCACTAATGAAAAACTGTTTTTT.

This clonotype came up many times. The rearrangement uses TRBV24-1 and TRBJ2-1; tentatively, D is TRBD1 (6 bases). The CDR3 is 14 residues long. V dropped 3 bases and J dropped 5 bases, with 10 bases sitting between them. CDR1 and CDR2 from the germline V gene are KGHDR and SFDVKD. The CDR3 coding sequence is TGTGCCACCAGTGATGGGGGCCTGGACAATGAGCAGTTCTTC. Residues: CATSDGGLDNEQFF.

This clonotype has only one observation. V is TRBV7-8 and J is TRBJ2-1, with TRBD2 matching 11 bases. J was trimmed by 6 bases and V by 8 bases; bases with no gene match: 9. The CDR3 is made up of 15 amino acids. Per germline, CDR1 SGHVS and CDR2 FQNEAQ. CDR3 in amino acids: CASVPSGGPGNEQFF. CDR3 nucleotide sequence: TGTGCCAGCGTGCCTAGCGGGGGGCCGGGCAATGAGCAGTTCTTC.

This clonotype has only a few counts. Mismatch with germline at one junction end may stem from a read error. The chain joins TRBV20-1 to TRBJ2-7; a possible D gene is TRBD2 (5 bases). The length of the CDR3 is 14 residues. Germline CDR1 is DFQATT and CDR2 is SNEGSKA (reference sequence). The chain's CDR3 is CSPREGRLSYEQYF. The CDR3, as DNA: TGCAGTCCTAGAGAGGGCAGGCTCAGCTACGAGCAGTACTTC.

A note on this clonotype: A junction end diverges from the germline sequence, so it may reflect a read error. V and J are TRBV5-5 and TRBJ1-5, with D maybe TRBD1 (5 bases). CDR1 and CDR2 (germline): SGHKS, YYEKEE (reference sequence). CDR3 length: 18 amino acids. Here the CDR3 DNA reads TGTGCCAGCAACATTGATCCGGGACGGATGCATAGCAATCAGCCCCTGCATTTT. As protein: CASNIDPGRMHSNQPLHF.

The chain joins TRBV10-3 to TRBJ2-1; 9 nucleotides align to TRBD2. J lost 12 bases, V lost 3 bases, and 15 bases had no gene match. CDR1 and CDR2 (germline): ENHRY, SYGVKD. This CDR3 contains 16 residues. This CDR3 is CAISDPGTSITRGQFF. CDR3 bases: TGTGCCATCAGTGATCCCGGGACTAGCATTACTCGGGGGCAGTTCTTC.

The CDR3 DNA is TGCAGTGCTAGTAAATACGAGCAGTACTTC. Protein product: CSASKYEQYF. The gene calls are TRBV20-1 and TRBJ2-5; D is unresolved. The J call is uncertain, as TRBJ2-7 better fits the DNA end. Per the germline V gene, CDR1 is DFQATT and CDR2 is SNEGSKA (reference sequence). The length of the CDR3 is 10 residues.

CDR3 amino acids: CASSLRGVENEQFF. The DNA of the CDR3 is TGCGCCAGCAGCTTGCGGGGGGTAGAAAATGAGCAGTTCTTC. This chain connects TRBV5-1 to TRBJ2-1, with TRBD2 matching over 7 bases. This CDR3 spans 14 amino acids. The trim removed 1 base at V and 7 bases at J, leaving 5 bases unmatched. In germline, CDR1 is SGHRS, CDR2 YFSETQ. The variable domain in full, completed from reference TRBV5-1 and TRBJ2-1, reads KAGVTQTPRYLIKTRGQQVTLSCSPISGHRSVSWYQQTPGQGLQFLFEYFSETQRNKGNFPGRFSGRQFSNSRSEMNVSTLELGDSALYLCASSLRGVENEQFFGPGTRLTVL.

Only a few counts were recorded for this clonotype. The V and J genes are TRBV10-3 and TRBJ2-3; D possibly uses TRBD1 or TRBD2 (5 bases each). Trimming left V 6 bases short and J 4 bases short, with 17 bases between. This CDR3 region has 15 residues. Germline values: CDR1 ENHRY, CDR2 SYGVKD. The CDR3 region has the DNA TGTGCCATCAGCGGGGCCCAGAGCGTGGCAGATACGCAGTATTTT. It codes for CAISGAQSVADTQYF.